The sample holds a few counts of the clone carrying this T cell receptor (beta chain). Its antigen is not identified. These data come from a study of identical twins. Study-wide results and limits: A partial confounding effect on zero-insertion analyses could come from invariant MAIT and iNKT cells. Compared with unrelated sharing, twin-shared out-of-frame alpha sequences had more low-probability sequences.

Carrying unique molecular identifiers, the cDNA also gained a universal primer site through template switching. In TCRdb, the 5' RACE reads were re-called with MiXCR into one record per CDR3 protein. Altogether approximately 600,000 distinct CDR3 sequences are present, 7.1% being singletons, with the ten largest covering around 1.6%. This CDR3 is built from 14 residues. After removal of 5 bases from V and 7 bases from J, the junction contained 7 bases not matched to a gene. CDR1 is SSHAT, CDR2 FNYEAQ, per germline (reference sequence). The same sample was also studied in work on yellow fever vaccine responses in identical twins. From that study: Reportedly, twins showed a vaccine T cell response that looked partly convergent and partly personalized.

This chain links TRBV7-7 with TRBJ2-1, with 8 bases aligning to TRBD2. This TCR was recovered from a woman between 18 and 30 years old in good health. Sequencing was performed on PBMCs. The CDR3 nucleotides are TGTGCCAGCAGCCTTAGCGGGGAATGGAATGAGCAGTTCTTC. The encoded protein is CASSLSGEWNEQFF.